One sample yielded the 8 T cell receptor beta chains listed below, sequenced in a study of blood T cell repertoires in COVID-19. The table came from immunoSEQ multiplex PCR; TCRdb's copy has only in-frame clones and leaves some out. The sample shows about 220,000 clones, about 91% of them seen only once. The sample consisted of PBMCs or T cells enriched from blood (not recorded which). The receptors were sampled from a woman aged 45-65 years with acute COVID-19.

The chain links TRBV7-4 to TRBJ2-1, with D possibly being TRBD1 (7 bases). The CDR3 has 18 residues. Trimming shortened V by 4 bases and J by 3 bases, and 22 bases separated the two germline ends. CDR1 is SGHVT, CDR2 SQSDAQ, per germline. CDR3 sequence (DNA): TGTGCCAGCAGCTCTATGCGGTTTGGCAGGGGGGACTACAATGAGCAGTTCTTC. Its translation: CASSSMRFGRGDYNEQFF.

The table lists this clone with a few counts. The chain combines TRBV7-9 with TRBJ2-1, with a weak D call TRBD1 (5 bases). Germline lookup yields CDR1 SEHNR and CDR2 FQNEAQ (reference sequence). This CDR3 spans 12 amino acids. V was shortened by 2 bases and J by 10 bases, with 9 bases between the two germline ends. CDR3 amino acids: CASSLNTGEQFF. CDR3 in DNA: TGTGCCAGCAGCTTAAACACAGGAGAGCAGTTCTTC. The variable domain in full, completed from reference TRBV7-9 and TRBJ2-1, reads DTGVSQNPRHKITKRGQNVTFRCDPISEHNRLYWYRQTLGQGPEFLTYFQNEAQLEKSRLLSDRFSAERPKGSFSTLEIQRTEQGDSAMYLCASSLNTGEQFFGPGTRLTVL.

The CDR3 here is CASRGAGAWYNEQFF. In DNA form, the CDR3 reads TGTGCCAGCAGAGGGGCGGGAGCCTGGTACAATGAGCAGTTCTTC. The J gene is TRBJ2-1, the V gene TRBV27; 7 bases fit TRBD2. The germline CDR1 and CDR2 sequences are MNHEY and SMNVEV (reference sequence). Trimming took 6 bases from V and 4 from J; bases not matched to a gene: 9. The CDR3 is 15 amino acids.

The chain joins TRBV28 to TRBJ1-2; D gene unclear. Germline V gene data show CDR1 as MDHEN and CDR2 as SYDVKM. The CDR3 is 14 amino acids. Between the trimmed V and J ends, which lost 6 bases and 3 bases, there was a span of 14 bases. The CDR3 spells CASRGEVGYYGYTF. Here the CDR3 DNA reads TGTGCCAGCAGGGGAGAAGTGGGGTACTATGGCTACACCTTC.

The J gene is TRBJ2-7, the V gene TRBV6-5; the match to TRBD2 covers 7 bases. The V gene's germline CDR1 is MNHEY and CDR2 SVGAGI. With 2 bases clipped from V and 2 bases from J, the junction kept 3 bases outside the gene matches. This CDR3 has 14 amino acids. CDR3 bases: TGTGCCAGCAGTTACGCTAGCGGTGCCTACGAGCAGTACTTC. Amino acids: CASSYASGAYEQYF.

The chain links TRBV2 to TRBJ1-2; TRBD1 might be the D (5 bases). The CDR3 covers 16 residues. V was pared by 6 bases and J by 3 bases, with 20 bases between. Germline values: CDR1 SNHLY, CDR2 FYNNEI. The CDR3 reads CASRGQLSLLYYGYTF. CDR3 coding DNA: TGTGCCAGCAGGGGGCAGCTTTCACTCCTTTACTATGGCTACACCTTC.

The chain links TRBV3-1 (or the pseudogene TRBV3-2) to TRBJ1-4; D is possibly TRBD1 (5 bases). Trimming shortened V by 6 bases and J by 2 bases, and 22 bases separated the two germline ends. Germline V gene lookup returns CDR1 LGHDT and CDR2 YNNKEL (reference sequence). The CDR3 has 18 residues. The chain's CDR3 is CASSRMGFRGTTNEKLFF. For the CDR3, the DNA is TGTGCCAGCAGTCGGATGGGGTTTCGGGGGACGACTAATGAAAAACTGTTTTTT.

The V gene is TRBV6-2 or TRBV6-3, the J gene TRBJ1-1; no firm D call. Trimming took 0 bases from V and 1 from J, leaving 12 bases between them. The CDR3 consists of 16 residues. Looked up from germline, CDR1 is MNHEY and CDR2 is SVGEGT. CDR3 region: CASSYSETRANTEAFF. CDR3 sequence (DNA): TGTGCCAGCAGTTACTCAGAGACGAGGGCGAACACTGAAGCTTTCTTT.